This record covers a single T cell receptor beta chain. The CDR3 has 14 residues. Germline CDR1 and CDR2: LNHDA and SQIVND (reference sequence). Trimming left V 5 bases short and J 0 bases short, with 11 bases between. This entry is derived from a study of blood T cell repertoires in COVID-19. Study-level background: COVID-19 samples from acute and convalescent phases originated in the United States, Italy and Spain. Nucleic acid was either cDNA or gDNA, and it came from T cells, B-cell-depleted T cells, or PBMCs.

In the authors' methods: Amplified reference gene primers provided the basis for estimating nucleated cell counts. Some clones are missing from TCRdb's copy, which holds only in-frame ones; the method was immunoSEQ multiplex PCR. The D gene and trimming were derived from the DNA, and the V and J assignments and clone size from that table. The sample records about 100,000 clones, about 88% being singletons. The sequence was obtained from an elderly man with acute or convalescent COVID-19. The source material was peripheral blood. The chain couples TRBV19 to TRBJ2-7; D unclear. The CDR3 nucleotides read TGTGCCAGTAGTTCCCAGATCAGCTCCTACGAGCAGTACTTC. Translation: CASSSQISSYEQYF.